Listed below are T cell receptor beta chains from one sample, sequenced in a study of Graves' ophthalmopathy and Graves' hyperthyroidism. TCRdb reprocessed the multiplex PCR reads with MiXCR, giving one entry per CDR3 protein. This table holds about 400,000 distinct CDR3 sequences, 15% found once. Sequenced input: peripheral blood. Receptors originate from a woman in her late teens or twenties with stable Graves' hyperthyroidism. Both conserved end residues are part of each CDR3. The order of the fields is CDR3 DNA, CDR3 protein, D gene, J gene, V gene, clone size. A D gene is named only where the DNA matches it firmly. Rows may omit the clone size; those that give it use once, few, many or a size class.

CDR3 DNA: TGTGCCAGCTCACCCGTCGGACCCGAAGGGCACGAGCAGTACTTC
CDR3 protein: CASSPVGPEGHEQYF
D gene: -
J gene: TRBJ2-7
V gene: TRBV6-2/TRBV6-3
clone size: -

CDR3 DNA: TGCAGTGCTCCGACAGCCGTAGGGATAGAAGAGACCCAGTACTTC
CDR3 protein: CSAPTAVGIEETQYF
D gene: -
J gene: TRBJ2-5
V gene: TRBV20-1
clone size: -

CDR3 DNA: TGTGCCAGCAGGCCGGGACCAAGGGCAGGGCGGAACACTGAAGCTTTCTTT
CDR3 protein: CASRPGPRAGRNTEAFF
D gene: -
J gene: TRBJ1-1
V gene: TRBV11-1
clone size: many

CDR3 DNA: TGTGCCAGCAGTTACAGACCTATCCAAGAGACCCAGTACTTC
CDR3 protein: CASSYRPIQETQYF
D gene: -
J gene: TRBJ2-5
V gene: TRBV6-5
clone size: -

CDR3 DNA: TGTGCCAGCAGCGATACACGGGGGAGAGAGACCCAGTACTTC
CDR3 protein: CASSDTRGRETQYF
D gene: -
J gene: TRBJ2-5
V gene: TRBV2
clone size: many

CDR3 DNA: TGTGCCAGCCGCCGGACCCGGACTAACCTGGGTGCGGCTACAGAGACCCAGTACTTC
CDR3 protein: CASRRTRTNLGAATETQYF
D gene: -
J gene: TRBJ2-5
V gene: TRBV7-8
clone size: many

CDR3 DNA: TGTGCCAGCAGTTTCACCTCCTCTGGAAACACCATATATTTT
CDR3 protein: CASSFTSSGNTIYF
D gene: -
J gene: TRBJ1-3
V gene: TRBV12-3/TRBV12-4
clone size: -

CDR3 DNA: TGCGCCAGCAGCCAAGATTGGGCGAACGAGCAGTACTTC
CDR3 protein: CASSQDWANEQYF
D gene: -
J gene: TRBJ2-7
V gene: TRBV4-1
clone size: many

CDR3 DNA: TGTGCCATCAGTGAGTCGACCCAGGAAAACTATGGCTACACCTTC
CDR3 protein: CAISESTQENYGYTF
D gene: -
J gene: TRBJ1-2
V gene: TRBV10-3
clone size: many

CDR3 DNA: TGTGCCAGCAGCGCAGCAGGGGGCCCCGGGGAGCTGTTTTTT
CDR3 protein: CASSAAGGPGELFF
D gene: TRBD1
J gene: TRBJ2-2
V gene: TRBV7-8
clone size: many

CDR3 DNA: TGTGCCAGCAGCCTCTTAGGGACGGCCGATGGCTACACCTTC
CDR3 protein: CASSLLGTADGYTF
D gene: -
J gene: TRBJ1-2
V gene: TRBV27
clone size: many

CDR3 DNA: TGTGCCAGCAGCTGGAGGACTAGCGTTTACGAGACCCAGTACTTC
CDR3 protein: CASSWRTSVYETQYF
D gene: TRBD2
J gene: TRBJ2-5
V gene: TRBV7-2
clone size: many

CDR3 DNA: TGTGCCAGCGGGGTTTATAATTCACCCCTCCACTTT
CDR3 protein: CASGVYNSPLHF
D gene: -
J gene: TRBJ1-6
V gene: TRBV7-3
clone size: many

CDR3 DNA: TGTGCCAGCAGGGAGAGCTCTGGGGCCAACGTCCTGACTTTC
CDR3 protein: CASRESSGANVLTF
D gene: -
J gene: TRBJ2-6
V gene: TRBV2
clone size: many